The T cell receptor (beta chain) described here comes from a study of cytomegalovirus exposure and HLA in healthy donors. General observations from the study: Most observed TCR sequences were rare, whereas some public TCRs were detected in many donors. The authors excluded some V segments, including TRBV6-2 and TRBV6-3, as indistinguishable.

Primers for the PCR totalled 60 Vbeta and 13 Jbeta. The assay was immunoSEQ multiplex PCR, and TCRdb's table has in-frame clones only and misses some. This table holds over 150,000 clones, roughly 83% found once. The CDR3 loop spans 14 amino acids. The germline V and J ends were trimmed by 5 bases and 1 base, with 8 bases remaining between them. Germline lookup yields CDR1 SGHTA and CDR2 FQGNSA. Worth noting for this clone: Its antigen is as yet unknown.

This clonotype was sampled from a man in his thirties or forties in good health and CMV-seropositive. Sequencing input: PBMCs. The chain links TRBV7-2 to TRBJ2-2; maybe TRBD1 (6 bases). CDR3 in amino acids: CASSPTGNTGELFF. CDR3 in DNA: TGTGCCAGCAGCCCGACAGGGAACACCGGGGAGCTGTTTTTT.